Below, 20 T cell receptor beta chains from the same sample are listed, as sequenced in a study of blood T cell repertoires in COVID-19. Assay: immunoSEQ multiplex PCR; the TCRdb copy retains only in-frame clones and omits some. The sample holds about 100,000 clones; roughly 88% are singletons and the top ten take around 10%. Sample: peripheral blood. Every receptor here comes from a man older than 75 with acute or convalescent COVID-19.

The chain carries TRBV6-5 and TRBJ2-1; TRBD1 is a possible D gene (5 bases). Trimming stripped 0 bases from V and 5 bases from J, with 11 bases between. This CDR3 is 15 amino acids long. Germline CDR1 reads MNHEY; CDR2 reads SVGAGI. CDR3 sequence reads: CASSYSGAGNNEQFF. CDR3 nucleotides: TGTGCCAGCAGTTACTCAGGAGCAGGGAACAATGAGCAGTTCTTC.

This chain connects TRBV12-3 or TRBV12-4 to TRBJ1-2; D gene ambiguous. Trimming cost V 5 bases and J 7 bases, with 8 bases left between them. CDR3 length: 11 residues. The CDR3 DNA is TGTGCCAGCAGTCGGAGTCTTGGCTACACCTTC. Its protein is CASSRSLGYTF.

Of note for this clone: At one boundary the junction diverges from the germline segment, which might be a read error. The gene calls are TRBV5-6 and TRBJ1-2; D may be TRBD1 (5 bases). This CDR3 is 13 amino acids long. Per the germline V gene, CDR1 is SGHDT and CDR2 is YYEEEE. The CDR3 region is CASRLDKYYGYTF. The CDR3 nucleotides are TGTGCCAGCAGGTTGGACAAATACTATGGCTACACCTTC.

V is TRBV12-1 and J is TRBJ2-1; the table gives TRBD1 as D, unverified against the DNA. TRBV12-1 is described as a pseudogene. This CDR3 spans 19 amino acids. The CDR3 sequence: CASSPGPTGTRAFYNEQFF. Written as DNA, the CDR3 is TGTGCCAGCAGCCCTGGCCCGACAGGGACCAGGGCGTTCTACAATGAGCAGTTCTTC.

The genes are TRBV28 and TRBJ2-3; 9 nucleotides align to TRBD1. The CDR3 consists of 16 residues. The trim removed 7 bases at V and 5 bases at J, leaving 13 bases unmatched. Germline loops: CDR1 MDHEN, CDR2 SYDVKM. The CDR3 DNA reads TGTGCCAGCATCCCTACAGGGGGCGTCCTTAGAGATACGCAGTATTTT. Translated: CASIPTGGVLRDTQYF.

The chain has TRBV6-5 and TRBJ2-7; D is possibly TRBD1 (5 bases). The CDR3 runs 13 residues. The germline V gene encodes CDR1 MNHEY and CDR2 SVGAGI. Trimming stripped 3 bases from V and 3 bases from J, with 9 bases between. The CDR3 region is CASSYSTVYEQYF. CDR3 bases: TGTGCCAGCAGTTATTCGACAGTCTACGAGCAGTACTTC.

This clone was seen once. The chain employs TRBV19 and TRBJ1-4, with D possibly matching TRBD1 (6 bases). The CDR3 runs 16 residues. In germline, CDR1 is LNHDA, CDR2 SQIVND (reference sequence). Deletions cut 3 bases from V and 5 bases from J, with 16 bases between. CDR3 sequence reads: CASSIYNREGNEKLFF. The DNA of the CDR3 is TGTGCCAGTAGTATCTATAACAGGGAGGGGAATGAAAAACTGTTTTTT.

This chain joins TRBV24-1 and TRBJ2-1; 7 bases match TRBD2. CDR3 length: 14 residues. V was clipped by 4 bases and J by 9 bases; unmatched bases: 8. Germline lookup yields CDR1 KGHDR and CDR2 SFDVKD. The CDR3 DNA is TGTGCCACCAGTGACCCGACTAGCTTGGGTGAGCAGTTCTTC. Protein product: CATSDPTSLGEQFF.

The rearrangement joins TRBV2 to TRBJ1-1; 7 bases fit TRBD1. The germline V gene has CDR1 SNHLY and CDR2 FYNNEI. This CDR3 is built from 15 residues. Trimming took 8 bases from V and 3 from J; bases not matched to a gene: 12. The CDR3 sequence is CASWMMGQSDTEAFF. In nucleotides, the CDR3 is TGTGCCAGCTGGATGATGGGACAGTCAGACACTGAAGCTTTCTTT.

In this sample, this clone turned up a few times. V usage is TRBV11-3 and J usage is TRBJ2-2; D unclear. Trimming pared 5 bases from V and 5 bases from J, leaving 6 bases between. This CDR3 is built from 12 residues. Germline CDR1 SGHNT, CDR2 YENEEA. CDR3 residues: CASSQETGELFF. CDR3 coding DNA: TGTGCCAGCAGCCAAGAGACCGGGGAGCTGTTTTTT.

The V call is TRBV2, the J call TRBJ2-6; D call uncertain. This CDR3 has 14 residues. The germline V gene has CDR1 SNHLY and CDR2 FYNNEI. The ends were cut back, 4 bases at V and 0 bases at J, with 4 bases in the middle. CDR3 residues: CASSGDSGANVLTF. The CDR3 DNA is TGTGCCAGCAGTGGAGACTCTGGGGCCAACGTCCTGACTTTC. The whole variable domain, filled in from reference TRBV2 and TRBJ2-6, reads EPEVTQTPSHQVTQMGQEVILRCVPISNHLYFYWYRQILGQKVEFLVSFYNNEISEKSEIFDDQFSVERPDGSNFTLKIRSTKLEDSAMYFCASSGDSGANVLTFGAGSRLTVL.

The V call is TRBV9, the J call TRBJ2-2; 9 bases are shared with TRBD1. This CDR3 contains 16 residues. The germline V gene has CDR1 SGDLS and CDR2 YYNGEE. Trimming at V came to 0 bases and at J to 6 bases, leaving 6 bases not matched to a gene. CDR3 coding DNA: TGTGCCAGCAGCGTAGAGGGGACAGGGTTCGCCGGGGAGCTGTTTTTT. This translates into CASSVEGTGFAGELFF.

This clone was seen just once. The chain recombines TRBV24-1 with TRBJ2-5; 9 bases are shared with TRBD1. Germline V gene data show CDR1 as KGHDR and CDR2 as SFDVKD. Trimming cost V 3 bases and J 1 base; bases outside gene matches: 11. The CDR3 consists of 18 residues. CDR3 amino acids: CATSDAGTGRGGQETQYF. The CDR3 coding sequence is TGTGCCACCAGTGATGCCGGGACAGGGAGAGGGGGCCAAGAGACCCAGTACTTC.

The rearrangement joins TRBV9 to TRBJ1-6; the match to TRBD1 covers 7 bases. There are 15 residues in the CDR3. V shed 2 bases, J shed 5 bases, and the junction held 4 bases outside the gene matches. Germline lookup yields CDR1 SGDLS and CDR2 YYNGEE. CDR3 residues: CASSVPGTDNSPLHF. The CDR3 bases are TGTGCCAGCAGCGTCCCCGGGACAGATAATTCACCCCTCCACTTT.

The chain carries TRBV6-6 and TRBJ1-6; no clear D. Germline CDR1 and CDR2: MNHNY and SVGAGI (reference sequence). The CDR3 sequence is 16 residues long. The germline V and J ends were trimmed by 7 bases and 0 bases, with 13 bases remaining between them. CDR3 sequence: CASNDWRSSYNSPLHF. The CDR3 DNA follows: TGTGCCAGCAACGACTGGAGGAGCTCCTATAATTCACCCCTCCACTTT.

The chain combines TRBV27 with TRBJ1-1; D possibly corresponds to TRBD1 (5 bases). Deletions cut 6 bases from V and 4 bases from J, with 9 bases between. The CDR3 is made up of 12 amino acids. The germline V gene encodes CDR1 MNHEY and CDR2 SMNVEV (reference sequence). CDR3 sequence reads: CASSRTPTEAFF. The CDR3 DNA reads TGTGCCAGCAGCCGGACACCCACTGAAGCTTTCTTT.

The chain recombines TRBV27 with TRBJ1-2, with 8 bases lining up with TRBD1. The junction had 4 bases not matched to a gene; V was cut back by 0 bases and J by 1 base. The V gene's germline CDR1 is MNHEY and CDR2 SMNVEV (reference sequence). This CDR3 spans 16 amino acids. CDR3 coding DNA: TGTGCCAGCAGTTTATCTGGGACAGGCTTTAACTATGGCTACACCTTC. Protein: CASSLSGTGFNYGYTF.

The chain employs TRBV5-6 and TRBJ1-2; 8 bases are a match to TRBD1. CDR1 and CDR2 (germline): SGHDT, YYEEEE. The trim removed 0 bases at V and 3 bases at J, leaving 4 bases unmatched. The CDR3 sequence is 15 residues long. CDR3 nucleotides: TGTGCCAGCAGCTTGGGGGGACAGGAATACTATGGCTACACCTTC. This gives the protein CASSLGGQEYYGYTF.

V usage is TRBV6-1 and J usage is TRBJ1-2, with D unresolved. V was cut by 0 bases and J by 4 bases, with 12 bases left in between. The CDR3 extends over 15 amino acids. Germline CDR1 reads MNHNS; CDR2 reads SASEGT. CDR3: CASSEALGEPYGYTF. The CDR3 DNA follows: TGTGCCAGCAGTGAAGCGCTTGGAGAGCCCTATGGCTACACCTTC.

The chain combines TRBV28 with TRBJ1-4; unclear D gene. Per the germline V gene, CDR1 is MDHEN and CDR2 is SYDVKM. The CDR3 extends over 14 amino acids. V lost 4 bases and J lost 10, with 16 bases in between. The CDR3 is CASSSSPFLGKLFF. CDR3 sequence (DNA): TGTGCCAGCAGTTCGTCCCCGTTCCTAGGAAAACTGTTTTTT.